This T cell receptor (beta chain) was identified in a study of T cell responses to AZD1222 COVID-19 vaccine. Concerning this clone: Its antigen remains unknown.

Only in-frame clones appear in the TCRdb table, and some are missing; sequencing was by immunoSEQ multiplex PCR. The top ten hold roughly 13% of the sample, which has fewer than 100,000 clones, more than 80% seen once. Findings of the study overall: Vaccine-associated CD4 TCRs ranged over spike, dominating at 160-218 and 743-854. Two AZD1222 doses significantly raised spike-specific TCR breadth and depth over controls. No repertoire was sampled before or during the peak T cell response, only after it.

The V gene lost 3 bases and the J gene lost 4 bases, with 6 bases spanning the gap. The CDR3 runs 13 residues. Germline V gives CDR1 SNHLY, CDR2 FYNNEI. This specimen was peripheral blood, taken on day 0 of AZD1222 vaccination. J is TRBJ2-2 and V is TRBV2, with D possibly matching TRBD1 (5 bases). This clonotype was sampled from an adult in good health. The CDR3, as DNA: TGTGCCAGCAGTGAGACAGTCACCGGGGAGCTGTTTTTT. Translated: CASSETVTGELFF.